This T cell receptor (beta chain) was identified during a study of identical twins. CDR1 and CDR2 from the germline V gene are MNHEY and SVGEGT. Trimming left V 0 bases short and J 8 bases short, with 11 bases between. CDR3 length: 14 amino acids. This clonotype was found many times. Its specificity is not known. TCRdb reprocessed the 5' RACE reads via MiXCR and lists one record per CDR3 protein. The sample lists over 550,000 distinct CDR3 sequences, 7.1% occurring once. Overall study results and limits: For cord blood, abundant beta clonotypes had fewer insertions, unlike memory repertoires, which showed none. In monozygotic twins, models underestimated the sharing of out-of-frame TCR alpha.

These data also featured in a second study, about yellow fever vaccine responses in identical twins.

The chain combines TRBV6-2 or TRBV6-3 with TRBJ2-1; unclear D gene. Sequenced: PBMCs. The TCR sequence derives from a woman aged 18 to 35 in good health. In DNA form, the CDR3 reads TGTGCCAGCAGTTACTCTTCGGGTCTACATGAGCAGTTCTTC. Translated: CASSYSSGLHEQFF.